Shown below are 14 T cell receptor beta chains from a single sample sequenced in a study of vaccination and CD4 T cells after COVID-19. The sample's treatment: approximately nine-day PBMC culture with coronavirus spike peptide pools or control peptides (ViraFEST assay). These receptors have no known antigen. Cultured CD4+ T cells had their DNA profiled by the Oncomine TCR Beta short-read assay. TCRdb reprocessed the PCR reads with MiXCR, giving one entry per CDR3 protein. This sample yields about 19,000 distinct CDR3 sequences, of which about 42% are seen a single time; roughly 6.2% belongs to the top ten. The starting material was CD4+ T cells from blood, cultured in vitro, obtained before SARS-CoV-2 vaccination. All receptors derive from a human donor who had recovered from COVID-19.

The chain is built from TRBV12-3 or TRBV12-4 and TRBJ1-2; 8 bases map to TRBD1. V shed 3 bases, J shed 8 bases, and the junction held 8 bases outside the gene matches. The CDR3 spans 14 residues. The CDR3 loop is CASSFGQGVKGYTF. Written as DNA, the CDR3 is TGTGCCAGCAGTTTTGGACAGGGAGTGAAAGGCTACACCTTC.

In the case of this clonotype: A read error may produce the germline difference seen at one junction end. V and J are TRBV6-1 and TRBJ1-6; no definite D call. This CDR3 has 15 amino acids. CDR1 is MNHNS and CDR2 is SASEGT in the germline V gene. CDR3 DNA: TGTGCCAGCGGTGAAGTGGACGCCCTTCGGTCACCCCTCCACTTT. The encoded protein is CASGEVDALRSPLHF.

The rearrangement uses TRBV20-1 and TRBJ1-1; D gene ambiguous. The germline gives CDR1 DFQATT, CDR2 SNEGSKA (reference sequence). The CDR3 is made up of 13 amino acids. V was shortened by 2 bases and J by 0 bases, with 7 bases between the two germline ends. The CDR3 sequence: CSARSIMNTEAFF. Here the CDR3 DNA reads TGCAGTGCTAGAAGTATAATGAACACTGAAGCTTTCTTT.

The chain joins TRBV6-1 to TRBJ2-7; no firm D call. The CDR3 runs 11 residues. Trimming stripped 4 bases from V and 3 bases from J, with 4 bases between. CDR1 is MNHNS and CDR2 is SASEGT in the germline V gene. The CDR3 DNA sequence: TGTGCCAGCAGTGCGAACTACGAGCAGTACTTC. Encoded protein: CASSANYEQYF.

V and J are TRBV10-3 and TRBJ1-1, with 11 nucleotides matching TRBD1. V lost 6 bases, J lost 5 bases, and 5 bases stayed unmatched. The CDR3 has 14 residues. In germline, CDR1 is ENHRY, CDR2 SYGVKD. CDR3 DNA: TGTGCCATCAGCGGGGACAGGGGGGGAACTGAAGCTTTCTTT. Translation gives CAISGDRGGTEAFF.

The rearrangement uses TRBV21-1 and TRBJ2-1; the D call in the table, TRBD2, was not verified against the DNA. TRBV21-1 is an annotated pseudogene. The CDR3 runs 15 residues. The CDR3 protein is CASSIPSGGGNEQFF. CDR3 coding DNA: TGTGCCAGCAGCATTCCTAGCGGGGGAGGTAATGAGCAGTTCTTC.

To note about this clonotype: Sequence at one end of the junction differs from germline and may be a read error. This CDR3 reads CASSTGRGQGYSF. The CDR3 nucleotides read TGTGCCAGTAGTACGGGTCGGGGGCAGGGCTACAGCTTC. This sequence joins TRBV19 and TRBJ2-7; D may match TRBD1 or TRBD2 (6 bases each). The CDR3 spans 13 residues. Germline V gene sequence: CDR1 LNHDA, CDR2 SQIVND (reference sequence).

The chain uses TRBV2 and TRBJ2-2, with a weak D call TRBD2 (6 bases). Per the germline V gene, CDR1 is SNHLY and CDR2 is FYNNEI. V was clipped by 11 bases and J by 3 bases, with 13 bases between them. There are 13 residues in the CDR3. CDR3 region: CAFRRDHTGELFF. The CDR3, as DNA: TGTGCCTTTAGGAGGGATCACACCGGGGAGCTGTTTTTT. Looking up the rest from reference TRBV2 and TRBJ2-2 gives the full variable domain: EPEVTQTPSHQVTQMGQEVILRCVPISNHLYFYWYRQILGQKVEFLVSFYNNEISEKSEIFDDQFSVERPDGSNFTLKIRSTKLEDSAMYFCAFRRDHTGELFFGEGSRLTVL.

The rearrangement links TRBV27 to TRBJ1-2; D is uncertain. Deletions cut 8 bases from V and 8 bases from J, with 18 bases between. CDR1 and CDR2 (germline): MNHEY, SMNVEV (reference sequence). The CDR3 sequence is 13 residues long. CDR3 in amino acids: CASGLGGGSGYTF. CDR3 bases: TGTGCCAGCGGCCTGGGCGGCGGGTCGGGCTACACCTTC.

This clonotype was recorded a few times. The V call is TRBV20-1, the J call TRBJ2-2, with 12 bases lining up with TRBD2. V trimming: 2 bases; J trimming: 4 bases; junction bases outside the gene matches: 8. This CDR3 region has 17 residues. CDR1 and CDR2 from the germline V gene are DFQATT and SNEGSKA (reference sequence). CDR3 residues: CSARRTSGTPGTGELFF. For the CDR3, the DNA is TGCAGTGCTAGACGGACTAGCGGGACCCCGGGCACCGGGGAGCTGTTTTTT.

The V and J genes are TRBV20-1 and TRBJ2-5; 13 bases map to TRBD2. V was clipped by 0 bases and J by 3 bases; unmatched bases: 4. The V gene's germline CDR1 is DFQATT and CDR2 SNEGSKA (reference sequence). The CDR3 runs to 16 residues. The DNA of the CDR3 is TGCAGTGCTAGAGATCGTACTAGCGGGAGGGAAGAGACCCAGTACTTC. Encoded protein: CSARDRTSGREETQYF.

The rearrangement uses TRBV6-5 and TRBJ2-5; tentative D call: TRBD2 (5 bases). The length of the CDR3 is 16 residues. CDR1 and CDR2 (germline): MNHEY, SVGAGI. V dropped 0 bases and J dropped 10 bases, with 21 bases sitting between them. CDR3 DNA: TGTGCCAGCAGTTACTCGGTTGATAGGACGGAGCGGAACCAGTACTTC. Amino acid sequence: CASSYSVDRTERNQYF.

This clonotype was found once. The rearrangement joins TRBV29-1 to TRBJ2-3, with D hard to call. Trimming left V 4 bases short and J 1 base short, with 12 bases between. CDR3 length: 14 residues. From germline, CDR1 is SQVTM and CDR2 ANQGSEA. CDR3 DNA: TGCAGCGTTGCATTAGGGCCTCGCACAGATACGCAGTATTTT. Its translation is CSVALGPRTDTQYF.

The J gene is TRBJ1-1, the V gene TRBV12-3 or TRBV12-4; D is possibly TRBD1 (6 bases). CDR3 length equals 12 residues. Trimming took off 3 bases at V and 11 bases at J, with 13 bases between the two ends. This chain's CDR3 is CASSFEGGRAFF. In DNA, the CDR3 is TGTGCCAGCAGTTTTGAGGGGGGGAGGGCTTTCTTT.